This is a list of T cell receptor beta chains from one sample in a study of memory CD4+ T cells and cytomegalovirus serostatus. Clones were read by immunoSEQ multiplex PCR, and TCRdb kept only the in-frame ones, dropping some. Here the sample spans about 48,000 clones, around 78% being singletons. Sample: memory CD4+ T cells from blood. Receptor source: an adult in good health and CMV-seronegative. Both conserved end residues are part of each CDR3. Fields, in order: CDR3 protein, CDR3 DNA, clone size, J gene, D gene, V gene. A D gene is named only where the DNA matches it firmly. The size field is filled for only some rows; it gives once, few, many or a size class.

cdr3_aa: CASGASHSGANVLTF
cdr3_nt: TGTGCCAGCGGGGCCTCACACTCTGGGGCCAACGTCCTGACTTTC
clone_size: .
j_call: TRBJ2-6
d_call: .
v_call: TRBV21-1

cdr3_aa: CASSLDLSGYTF
cdr3_nt: TGCGCCAGCAGCTTGGATTTGTCTGGCTACACCTTC
clone_size: .
j_call: TRBJ1-2
d_call: .
v_call: TRBV5-1

cdr3_aa: CASSLSIAGGHMGEQYF
cdr3_nt: TGTGCCAGCAGCTTAAGTATAGCGGGAGGGCATATGGGGGAGCAGTACTTC
clone_size: .
j_call: TRBJ2-7
d_call: TRBD2
v_call: TRBV7-2

cdr3_aa: CASTRRQGESPLHF
cdr3_nt: TGTGCCAGCACCAGGAGACAGGGCGAATCACCCCTCCACTTT
clone_size: .
j_call: TRBJ1-6
d_call: TRBD1
v_call: TRBV9

cdr3_aa: CASSSKTGFNEQYF
cdr3_nt: TGTGCCAGCAGTTCGAAAACAGGGTTTAACGAGCAGTACTTC
clone_size: .
j_call: TRBJ2-7
d_call: .
v_call: TRBV6-5

cdr3_aa: CASSVTSGANVLTF
cdr3_nt: TGTGCCAGCAGCGTAACCTCTGGGGCCAACGTCCTGACTTTC
clone_size: .
j_call: TRBJ2-6
d_call: .
v_call: TRBV9

cdr3_aa: CATYQTSGGPEQFF
cdr3_nt: TGTGCCACCTACCAGACTAGCGGGGGGCCGGAGCAGTTCTTC
clone_size: .
j_call: TRBJ2-1
d_call: TRBD2
v_call: TRBV6-5

cdr3_aa: CASSLEPVLYGYTF
cdr3_nt: TGCGCCAGCAGCTTGGAACCGGTCCTCTATGGCTACACCTTC
clone_size: .
j_call: TRBJ1-2
d_call: .
v_call: TRBV5-1

cdr3_aa: CASSRGGIGTDTQYF
cdr3_nt: TGTGCCAGCAGCAGGGGCGGGATTGGCACAGATACGCAGTATTTT
clone_size: .
j_call: TRBJ2-3
d_call: .
v_call: TRBV7-9

cdr3_aa: CASSEVVTGRTDTQYF
cdr3_nt: TGTGCCAGCAGTGAAGTCGTGACAGGGCGCACAGATACGCAGTATTTT
clone_size: .
j_call: TRBJ2-3
d_call: TRBD1
v_call: TRBV25-1

cdr3_aa: CSVEDRGQGYTF
cdr3_nt: TGCAGCGTGGAAGACAGGGGGCAGGGCTACACCTTC
clone_size: .
j_call: TRBJ1-2
d_call: TRBD1
v_call: TRBV29-1

cdr3_aa: CSASLAGGSNEQFF
cdr3_nt: TGCAGCGCATCACTAGCGGGAGGAAGCAATGAGCAGTTCTTC
clone_size: .
j_call: TRBJ2-1
d_call: TRBD2
v_call: TRBV29-1

cdr3_aa: CASSESMATRVNYEQYF
cdr3_nt: TGCGCCAGCAGTGAGTCTATGGCGACTAGAGTAAACTACGAGCAGTACTTC
clone_size: .
j_call: TRBJ2-7
d_call: .
v_call: TRBV10-2

cdr3_aa: CASSGSGRVTETQYF
cdr3_nt: TGTGCCAGCAGTGGTAGCGGGAGAGTCACAGAGACCCAGTACTTC
clone_size: few
j_call: TRBJ2-5
d_call: TRBD2
v_call: TRBV2

cdr3_aa: CASSSTQNTEAFF
cdr3_nt: TGTGCCAGCTCATCCACACAGAACACTGAAGCTTTCTTT
clone_size: .
j_call: TRBJ1-1
d_call: .
v_call: TRBV18

cdr3_aa: CASKDGPSNYGYTF
cdr3_nt: TGTGCCAGTAAGGACGGACCTTCTAACTATGGCTACACCTTC
clone_size: few
j_call: TRBJ1-2
d_call: .
v_call: TRBV19

cdr3_aa: CASSPPTGTDLLYEQYF
cdr3_nt: TGTGCCAGCTCACCACCAACCGGGACAGACCTTCTTTACGAGCAGTACTTC
clone_size: .
j_call: TRBJ2-7
d_call: TRBD1
v_call: TRBV18

cdr3_aa: CASSWDTNYGYTF
cdr3_nt: TGTGCCAGCAGCTGGGACACTAACTATGGCTACACCTTC
clone_size: .
j_call: TRBJ1-2
d_call: .
v_call: TRBV11-1

cdr3_aa: CASHAAGGSGNTIYF
cdr3_nt: TGTGCCAGCCACGCGGCAGGGGGATCTGGAAACACCATATATTTT
clone_size: .
j_call: TRBJ1-3
d_call: TRBD1
v_call: TRBV25-1

cdr3_aa: CASSRGAAGSTDTQYF
cdr3_nt: TGTGCCAGCAGCCGTGGGGCGGCAGGGAGCACAGATACGCAGTATTTT
clone_size: .
j_call: TRBJ2-3
d_call: .
v_call: TRBV11-2

cdr3_aa: CAWSAHPRGDNYGYTF
cdr3_nt: TGTGCCTGGAGTGCCCACCCCCGCGGGGACAACTATGGCTACACCTTC
clone_size: .
j_call: TRBJ1-2
d_call: .
v_call: TRBV30

cdr3_aa: CASSGDRDNTGELFF
cdr3_nt: TGTGCCAGCAGTGGGGACAGGGATAACACCGGGGAGCTGTTTTTT
clone_size: .
j_call: TRBJ2-2
d_call: TRBD1
v_call: TRBV6-5

cdr3_aa: CASSLGRSDVGYTF
cdr3_nt: TGTGCCAGCAGCTTGGGTCGGTCGGACGTAGGCTACACCTTC
clone_size: .
j_call: TRBJ1-2
d_call: .
v_call: TRBV5-6

cdr3_aa: CASSSQASPGELFF
cdr3_nt: TGTGCCAGCAGCTCCCAAGCTAGTCCCGGGGAGCTGTTTTTT
clone_size: .
j_call: TRBJ2-2
d_call: .
v_call: TRBV11-2

cdr3_aa: CASSPRGSRSYNEQFF
cdr3_nt: TGTGCCAGCAGCCCCCGGGGGAGTAGGTCCTACAATGAGCAGTTCTTC
clone_size: few
j_call: TRBJ2-1
d_call: .
v_call: TRBV11-3

cdr3_aa: CASTATAGGSRRVEQYF
cdr3_nt: TGTGCCAGTACGGCTACGGCGGGAGGGTCTCGACGAGTGGAGCAGTACTTC
clone_size: .
j_call: TRBJ2-7
d_call: TRBD2
v_call: TRBV19

cdr3_aa: CATRQGANEQYF
cdr3_nt: TGTGCCACCAGACAGGGGGCGAACGAGCAGTACTTC
clone_size: .
j_call: TRBJ2-7
d_call: TRBD1
v_call: TRBV19

cdr3_aa: CASSERTVNSNQPQHF
cdr3_nt: TGTGCCAGCAGTGAAAGGACAGTAAATAGCAATCAGCCCCAGCATTTT
clone_size: .
j_call: TRBJ1-5
d_call: .
v_call: TRBV6-4

cdr3_aa: CATWTGNTGELFF
cdr3_nt: TGTGCCACATGGACAGGGAACACCGGGGAGCTGTTTTTT
clone_size: .
j_call: TRBJ2-2
d_call: TRBD1
v_call: TRBV28

cdr3_aa: CASSEQGNQPQHF
cdr3_nt: TGTGCCAGCAGTGAACAGGGCAATCAGCCCCAGCATTTT
clone_size: .
j_call: TRBJ1-5
d_call: .
v_call: TRBV6-1

cdr3_aa: CASSGRLAGGQYF
cdr3_nt: TGTGCCAGCAGTGGTCGACTAGCGGGAGGGCAGTACTTC
clone_size: .
j_call: TRBJ2-7
d_call: TRBD2
v_call: TRBV25-1

cdr3_aa: CASHPTGTANSGANVLTF
cdr3_nt: TGTGCCAGTCACCCTACCGGGACAGCCAACTCTGGGGCCAACGTCCTGACTTTC
clone_size: .
j_call: TRBJ2-6
d_call: TRBD1
v_call: TRBV2

cdr3_aa: CASSFGQPNSGNTIYF
cdr3_nt: TGCGCCAGCAGCTTCGGACAGCCTAACTCTGGAAACACCATATATTTT
clone_size: .
j_call: TRBJ1-3
d_call: .
v_call: TRBV5-1

cdr3_aa: CASSLERSSGRRTGELFF
cdr3_nt: TGTGCCAGCAGCTTAGAAAGGTCTAGCGGGAGGAGAACCGGGGAGCTGTTTTTT
clone_size: .
j_call: TRBJ2-2
d_call: TRBD2
v_call: TRBV7-2

cdr3_aa: CASSLIGSGNTIYF
cdr3_nt: TGTGCCAGCAGCTTAATAGGCTCTGGAAACACCATATATTTT
clone_size: .
j_call: TRBJ1-3
d_call: .
v_call: TRBV5-4

cdr3_aa: CASSPKAGGGNEQFF
cdr3_nt: TGTGCCAGCTCACCAAAGGCAGGGGGCGGGAATGAGCAGTTCTTC
clone_size: .
j_call: TRBJ2-1
d_call: TRBD1
v_call: TRBV18

cdr3_aa: CASKLGTSTDTQYF
cdr3_nt: TGTGCCAGCAAACTGGGGACGAGCACAGATACGCAGTATTTT
clone_size: once
j_call: TRBJ2-3
d_call: .
v_call: TRBV27

cdr3_aa: CASSYRNGYGYTF
cdr3_nt: TGTGCCAGCAGTTACAGGAATGGGTATGGCTACACCTTC
clone_size: .
j_call: TRBJ1-2
d_call: .
v_call: TRBV6-5

cdr3_aa: CASSPTTGGNEKLFF
cdr3_nt: TGCGCCAGCAGCCCCACGACAGGTGGAAATGAAAAACTGTTTTTT
clone_size: .
j_call: TRBJ1-4
d_call: .
v_call: TRBV4-1

cdr3_aa: CSGDHGSYNEQFF
cdr3_nt: TGCAGCGGGGACCACGGCTCCTACAATGAGCAGTTCTTC
clone_size: .
j_call: TRBJ2-1
d_call: .
v_call: TRBV29-1

cdr3_aa: CASRGTGEGIQYF
cdr3_nt: TGTGCCAGCAGGGGGACAGGGGAGGGCATTCAGTACTTC
clone_size: .
j_call: TRBJ2-4
d_call: TRBD1
v_call: TRBV2

cdr3_aa: CASSLGAGSYNEQFF
cdr3_nt: TGCGCCAGCAGCTTGGGAGCGGGGTCCTACAATGAGCAGTTCTTC
clone_size: .
j_call: TRBJ2-1
d_call: TRBD2
v_call: TRBV5-1

cdr3_aa: CASSELGQNTGELFF
cdr3_nt: TGCGCCAGCAGTGAGCTTGGACAAAACACCGGGGAGCTGTTTTTT
clone_size: .
j_call: TRBJ2-2
d_call: .
v_call: TRBV10-1

cdr3_aa: CASSQGLAGGSDTQYF
cdr3_nt: TGTGCCAGCAGCCAGGGACTAGCGGGGGGCTCAGATACGCAGTATTTT
clone_size: .
j_call: TRBJ2-3
d_call: TRBD2
v_call: TRBV5-8

cdr3_aa: CASSLRDSLSYEQYF
cdr3_nt: TGTGCCAGCTCACTACGGGACAGCCTCTCCTACGAGCAGTACTTC
clone_size: .
j_call: TRBJ2-7
d_call: TRBD1
v_call: TRBV18

cdr3_aa: CASSAPASRGNSPLHF
cdr3_nt: TGTGCCAGCAGTGCACCAGCTTCCCGGGGTAATTCACCCCTCCACTTT
clone_size: .
j_call: TRBJ1-6
d_call: .
v_call: TRBV6-1

cdr3_aa: CASSLKYTIYF
cdr3_nt: TGTGCCAGCAGCTTGAAATACACCATATATTTT
clone_size: .
j_call: TRBJ1-3
d_call: .
v_call: TRBV11-2

cdr3_aa: CASSLGHRGGYNEQFF
cdr3_nt: TGTGCCAGCAGCTTAGGGCACAGGGGGGGCTACAATGAGCAGTTCTTC
clone_size: .
j_call: TRBJ2-1
d_call: .
v_call: TRBV7-8

cdr3_aa: CASRGPATEAFF
cdr3_nt: TGTGCCAGCAGGGGCCCCGCAACCGAAGCTTTCTTT
clone_size: .
j_call: TRBJ1-1
d_call: .
v_call: TRBV6-6

cdr3_aa: CASSLRRGRQGVIENGYTF
cdr3_nt: TGTGCCAGCAGTTTAAGGCGTGGCCGACAGGGGGTTATAGAAAATGGCTACACCTTC
clone_size: .
j_call: TRBJ1-2
d_call: TRBD1
v_call: TRBV27

cdr3_aa: CASSLAGPDTDTQYF
cdr3_nt: TGCGCCAGCAGCTTGGCCGGGCCAGACACAGATACGCAGTATTTT
clone_size: .
j_call: TRBJ2-3
d_call: .
v_call: TRBV5-1

cdr3_aa: CASTPERRQGGYEQYF
cdr3_nt: TGCGCCAGCACCCCGGAGCGGCGGCAGGGAGGCTACGAGCAGTACTTC
clone_size: once
j_call: TRBJ2-7
d_call: .
v_call: TRBV23-1

cdr3_aa: CASSGVRQGMDNEQFF
cdr3_nt: TGTGCCAGTAGTGGGGTTAGACAGGGAATGGACAATGAGCAGTTCTTC
clone_size: .
j_call: TRBJ2-1
d_call: TRBD1
v_call: TRBV19

cdr3_aa: CASSLAAGRGNTIYF
cdr3_nt: TGCGCCAGCAGCTTGGCGGCAGGGCGCGGAAACACCATATATTTT
clone_size: .
j_call: TRBJ1-3
d_call: .
v_call: TRBV5-1

cdr3_aa: CASSNVGQGISYGYTF
cdr3_nt: .
clone_size: .
j_call: TRBJ1-2
d_call: .
v_call: TRBV21-1